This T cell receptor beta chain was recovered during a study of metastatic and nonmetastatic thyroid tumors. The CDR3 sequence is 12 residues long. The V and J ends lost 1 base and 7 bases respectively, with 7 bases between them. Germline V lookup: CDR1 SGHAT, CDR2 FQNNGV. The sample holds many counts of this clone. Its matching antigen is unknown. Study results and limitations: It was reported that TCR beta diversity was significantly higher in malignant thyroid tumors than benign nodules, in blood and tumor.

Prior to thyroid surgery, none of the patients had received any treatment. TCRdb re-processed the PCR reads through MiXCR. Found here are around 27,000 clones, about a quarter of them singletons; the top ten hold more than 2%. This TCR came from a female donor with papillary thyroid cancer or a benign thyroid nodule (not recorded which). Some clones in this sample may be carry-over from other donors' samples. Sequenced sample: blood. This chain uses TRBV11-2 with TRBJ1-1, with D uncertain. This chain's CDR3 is CASSLAPIEAFF. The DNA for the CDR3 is TGTGCCAGCAGCTTAGCCCCAATTGAAGCTTTCTTT.